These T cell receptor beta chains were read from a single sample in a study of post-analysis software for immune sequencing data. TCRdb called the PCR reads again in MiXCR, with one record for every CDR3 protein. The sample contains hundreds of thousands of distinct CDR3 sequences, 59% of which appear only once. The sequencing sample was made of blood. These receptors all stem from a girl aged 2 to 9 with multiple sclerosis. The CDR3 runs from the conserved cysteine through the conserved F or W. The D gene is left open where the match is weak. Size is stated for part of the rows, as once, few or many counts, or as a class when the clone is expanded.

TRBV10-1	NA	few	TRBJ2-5	CASSDSYRGETQYF	TGCGCCAGCAGTGATAGCTACCGTGGGGAGACCCAGTACTTC
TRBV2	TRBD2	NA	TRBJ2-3	CASSALGLAGYTDTQYF	TGTGCCAGCAGCGCCTTGGGACTAGCGGGGTACACAGATACGCAGTATTTT
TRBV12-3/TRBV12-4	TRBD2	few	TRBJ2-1	CASSSGGAGHEQFF	TGTGCCAGCAGTAGCGGGGGGGCCGGCCATGAGCAGTTCTTC
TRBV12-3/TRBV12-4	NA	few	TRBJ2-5	CASSPLGGGETQYF	TGTGCCAGCAGTCCCCTTGGTGGGGGAGAGACCCAGTACTTC
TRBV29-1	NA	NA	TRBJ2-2	CSVARVSNTGELFF	TGCAGCGTTGCCAGGGTGTCCAACACCGGGGAGCTGTTTTTT
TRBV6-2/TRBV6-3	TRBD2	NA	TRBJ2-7	CASTRTSGGAYEQYF	TGTGCCAGCACTCGGACGAGCGGGGGCGCCTACGAGCAGTACTTC
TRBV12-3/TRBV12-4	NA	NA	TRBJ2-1	CASSPIGRGPGEQFF	TGTGCCAGCAGTCCGATAGGCAGGGGCCCGGGTGAGCAGTTCTTC
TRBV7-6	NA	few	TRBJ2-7	CASSQWGSYEQYF	TGTGCCAGCAGCCAATGGGGATCCTACGAGCAGTACTTC
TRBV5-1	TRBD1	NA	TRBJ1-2	CASSWAGTGNGYTF	TGCGCCAGCAGCTGGGCCGGGACAGGGAACGGCTACACCTTC
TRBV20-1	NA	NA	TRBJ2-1	CSAPLPHQFF	TGCAGTGCTCCTCTCCCCCACCAGTTCTTC
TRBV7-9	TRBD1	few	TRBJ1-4	CASSAGTVNEKLFF	TGTGCCAGCAGCGCCGGGACAGTTAATGAAAAACTGTTTTTT
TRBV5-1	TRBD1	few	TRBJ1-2	CASSPGTGETADGYTF	TGCGCCAGCAGCCCGGGGACAGGGGAGACGGCGGATGGCTACACCTTC
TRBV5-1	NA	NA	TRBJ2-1	CASSLSAGVNNEQFF	TGCGCCAGCAGCTTGTCGGCAGGAGTCAACAATGAGCAGTTCTTC
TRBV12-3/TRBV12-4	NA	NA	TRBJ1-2	CASTMDSFLYGYTF	TGTGCCAGCACCATGGACAGCTTTCTCTATGGCTACACCTTC
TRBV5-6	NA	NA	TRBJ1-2	CASRRRGRDGYTF	TGTGCCAGCAGACGGAGGGGAAGGGATGGCTACACCTTC
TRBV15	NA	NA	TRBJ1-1	CATSRDRDIDTEAFF	TGTGCCACCAGCAGAGACCGGGACATCGACACTGAAGCTTTCTTT
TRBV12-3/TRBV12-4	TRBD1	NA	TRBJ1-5	CASSPRTGENQPQHF	TGTGCCAGCAGCCCCCGGACAGGGGAAAATCAGCCCCAGCATTTT
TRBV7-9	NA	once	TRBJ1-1	CASSSGDNSEAFF	TGTGCCAGCAGCTCTGGGGACAATTCTGAAGCTTTCTTT
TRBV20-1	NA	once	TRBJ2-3	CSAIRPGTSTDTQYF	TGCAGTGCTATACGCCCCGGGACTTCCACAGATACGCAGTATTTT
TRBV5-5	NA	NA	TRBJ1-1	CASSSGGYAEAFF	TGTGCCAGCAGCTCCGGGGGGTACGCTGAAGCTTTCTTT
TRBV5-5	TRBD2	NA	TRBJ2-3	CASTAGGPASTDTQYF	TGTGCCAGCACAGCGGGAGGGCCTGCTAGCACAGATACGCAGTATTTT
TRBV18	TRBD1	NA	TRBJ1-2	CASSPGTGGVNNYGYTF	TGTGCCAGCTCACCTGGGACAGGGGGCGTTAACAACTATGGCTACACCTTC
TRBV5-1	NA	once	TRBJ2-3	CASSSLGTYTDTQYF	TGCGCCAGCAGTTCATTAGGGACCTACACAGATACGCAGTATTTT
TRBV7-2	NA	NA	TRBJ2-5	CASSGRTAREETQYF	TGTGCCAGCAGCGGCAGGACAGCCAGGGAGGAGACCCAGTACTTC
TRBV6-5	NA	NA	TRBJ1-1	CASSYPGTPNTEAFF	TGTGCCAGCAGTTACCCCGGGACACCTAACACTGAAGCTTTCTTT
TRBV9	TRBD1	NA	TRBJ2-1	CASSVALRQGNYNEQFF	TGTGCCAGCAGCGTAGCTCTGAGACAGGGGAACTACAATGAGCAGTTCTTC
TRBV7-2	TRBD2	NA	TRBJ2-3	CASSLDSGGTDTQYF	TGTGCCAGCAGCTTAGACAGCGGGGGCACAGATACGCAGTATTTT
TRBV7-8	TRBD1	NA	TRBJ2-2	CASSFRDRENTGELFF	TGTGCCAGCAGCTTCCGGGACAGGGAGAACACCGGGGAGCTGTTTTTT
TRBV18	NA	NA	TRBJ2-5	CASSPPHFSTQYF	TGTGCCAGCTCACCACCTCATTTCTCTACCCAGTACTTC
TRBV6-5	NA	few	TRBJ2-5	CASSYSRGQETQYF	TGTGCCAGCAGTTACTCCCGGGGGCAAGAGACCCAGTACTTC
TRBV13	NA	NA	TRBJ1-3	CASSLGGNSGNTIYF	TGTGCCAGCAGCTTAGGCGGAAACTCTGGAAACACCATATATTTT
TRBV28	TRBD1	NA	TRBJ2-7	CASSLFGTGVYEQYF	TGTGCCAGCAGTTTATTTGGGACAGGGGTCTACGAGCAGTACTTC
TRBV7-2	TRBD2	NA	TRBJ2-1	CASSLELAGEGNEQFF	TGTGCCAGCAGCTTGGAACTAGCGGGAGAGGGCAATGAGCAGTTCTTC
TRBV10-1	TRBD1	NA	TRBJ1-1	CASSREGTGEAEAFF	TGCGCCAGCAGTAGAGAGGGGACAGGGGAGGCTGAAGCTTTCTTT
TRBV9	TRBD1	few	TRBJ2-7	CASSVTGGKQYF	TGTGCCAGCAGCGTGACAGGGGGAAAGCAGTACTTC
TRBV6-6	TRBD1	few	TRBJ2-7	CASSVRDRGHEQYF	TGTGCCAGCAGTGTCCGGGACAGGGGCCACGAGCAGTACTTC
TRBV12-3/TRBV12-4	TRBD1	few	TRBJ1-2	CASSTRTGGSYGYTF	TGTGCCAGCAGTACCCGGACAGGGGGCTCATATGGCTACACCTTC
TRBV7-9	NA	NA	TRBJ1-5	CASSLPGADQPQHF	TGTGCCAGCAGCCTACCAGGCGCCGATCAGCCCCAGCATTTT
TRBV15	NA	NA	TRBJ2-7	CATSSSGSYEQYF	TGTGCCACCAGCAGTTCTGGGTCCTACGAGCAGTACTTC
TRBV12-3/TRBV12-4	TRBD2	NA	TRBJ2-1	CASSRRLAGSLNEQFF	TGTGCCAGCAGTCGCCGACTAGCGGGAAGTCTCAATGAGCAGTTCTTC
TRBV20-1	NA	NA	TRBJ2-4	CRARDPKNIQYF	TGCAGGGCTAGAGACCCCAAAAACATTCAGTACTTC
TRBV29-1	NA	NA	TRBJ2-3	CSVKVLVQQGPQYF	TGCAGCGTCAAGGTCCTCGTTCAACAGGGTCCGCAGTATTTT